Following are 3 T cell receptor beta chains from one sample sequenced in a study of cytomegalovirus exposure and HLA in healthy donors (dated by TCRdb to about 2017). Receptor libraries were prepared by the immunoSEQ multiplex PCR assay. The multiplex PCR relied on a mix of 60 forward primers for TCR Vbeta segments and 13 reverse primers for TCR Jbeta segments. TCRdb obtained this table from immuneACCESS and retained in-frame rearrangements with V and J assigned. These tables miss some clones; where compared with another copy, unresolved V genes account for less than half of the shortfall, and the remainder is unexplained. Here the sample has around 200,000 clones; roughly 77% occur a single time. The ten top clones hold 4% to 5% of the sample. Sequenced input: PBMCs. All receptors come from a man between 25 and 39 years old in good health and CMV-seropositive.

The CDR3 here is CASSRQKETQYF. CDR3 nucleotide sequence: TGTGCCAGCTCACGACAAAAAGAGACCCAGTACTTC. The chain is built from TRBV18 and TRBJ2-5; D call uncertain. The CDR3 covers 12 residues. CDR1 is KGHSH, CDR2 LQKENI, per germline. The V end lost 4 bases, the J end lost 3 bases, and 6 bases lay between the germline ends.

J is TRBJ1-2 and V is TRBV28; 7 bases fit TRBD1. V shed 6 bases and J 5 bases; nucleotides not matched to a gene: 15. The CDR3 consists of 16 residues. Per germline, CDR1 MDHEN and CDR2 SYDVKM. CDR3 loop: CASRGSGGQIQYGYTF. In DNA form, the CDR3 reads TGTGCCAGCAGGGGGTCCGGGGGACAGATTCAGTATGGCTACACCTTC.

The rearrangement joins TRBV9 to TRBJ2-5; D might be TRBD1 (5 bases). Germline CDR1 and CDR2: SGDLS and YYNGEE. Trimming removed 5 bases from V and 1 base from J, with 15 bases in between. This CDR3 comprises 15 residues. CDR3 amino acids: CASSKDQGAQETQYF. CDR3 coding DNA: TGTGCCAGCAGTAAAGACCAAGGGGCCCAAGAGACCCAGTACTTC.